This TCR beta chain stems from a study of shared clonotypes between healthy human individuals. Study observations and caveats: Richness estimates generally favored naive over memory subsets.

Deep-level running was used for the assay. Sequenced by immunoSEQ multiplex PCR; TCRdb stores in-frame clones only, minus some. The profile covers about 2.3 million clones, with more than 85% appearing a single time and 0.35% to 0.45% taken by the ten largest. A CD45RA+ naive subset and a CD45RA-negative memory subset were split from CD4+ cells. Points on this clone: Antigen specificity is unknown.

Germline lookup yields CDR1 MNHNS and CDR2 SASEGT. The CDR3 runs to 14 residues. V lost 4 bases, J lost 8 bases, and 6 bases stayed unmatched. V is TRBV6-1 and J is TRBJ1-4, with 8 bases matching TRBD1. This sequence was found in a man in his late teens or twenties in good health. Some clones in this sample may be carry-over from other donors' samples. Source material: naive CD4+ T cells from PBMCs. Indicated subset: CD45RA+ positively selected. This CDR3 is CASSGTGKWEKLFF. The CDR3 DNA sequence: TGTGCCAGCAGTGGGACAGGGAAGTGGGAAAAACTGTTTTTT.